A selection of T cell receptor beta chains follows, all from one sample in a study of cytomegalovirus exposure and HLA in healthy donors. Using immunoSEQ multiplex PCR, the repertoire was profiled, and TCRdb retains in-frame clones only, with some absent. The table shows about 86,000 clones, with around three quarters occurring only once. The sequenced sample consisted of PBMCs. These receptor sequences come from a man in his sixties in good health and CMV-seronegative. CDR3s include the opening cysteine and the closing phenylalanine or tryptophan. Clone size, where shown, is once, few, many, or a class for clones that have expanded.

j_call	clone_size	v_call	cdr3_aa
TRBJ1-4	NA	TRBV30	CAWSAKQGTALPDEKLFF
TRBJ2-1	NA	TRBV27	CASSRGGYNEQFF
TRBJ1-4	NA	TRBV28	CASSPEDRVEKLFF
TRBJ1-5	NA	TRBV6-1	CASSAGTDYWPQHF
TRBJ1-2	NA	TRBV14	CASSLSGGSRYTF
TRBJ2-1	once	TRBV19	CASSMSSGSVYNEQFF
TRBJ2-1	NA	TRBV25-1	CASSDTQGFHEQFF
TRBJ1-1	NA	TRBV6-6	CASVRDRITEAFF
TRBJ1-2	NA	TRBV28	CAIGDRNYGYTF
TRBJ2-7	NA	TRBV5-1	CASSSGTSGGRVSEQYF
TRBJ2-3	once	TRBV6-1	CASSERDPQYF
TRBJ2-1	NA	TRBV15	CATSSGIGLAGENEQFF
TRBJ1-5	NA	TRBV19	CASSNRGNRVSNQPQHF
TRBJ1-4	NA	TRBV5-1	CASSPGTVATNEKLFF
TRBJ1-1	NA	TRBV4-1	CASSITQGEAFF
TRBJ1-2	NA	TRBV7-2	CASSRDGNYGYTF
TRBJ1-1	NA	TRBV5-4	CAREREEPEAFF
TRBJ1-3	NA	TRBV19	CASSPQVGQGTGNTIYF
TRBJ2-5	NA	TRBV18	CASSPLGSGRQETQYF
TRBJ2-1	medium-sized	TRBV5-1	CASSLSGTSGYNEQFF
TRBJ2-3	NA	TRBV10-3	CAISAKREGTDTQYF
TRBJ1-5	NA	TRBV7-9	CASSLDLGPYQPQHF
TRBJ2-5	NA	TRBV6-1	CASYLAGWSGETQYF
TRBJ2-1	NA	TRBV2	CASGPGLANGNEQFF
TRBJ1-6	NA	TRBV2	CASTLSSYNSPLHF
TRBJ2-1	NA	TRBV30	CAWREPGHQYFDDEQFF
TRBJ1-3	NA	TRBV6-5	CASRVSGTGNTIYF
TRBJ1-2	NA	TRBV7-2	CASSSPGQGADGYTF
TRBJ1-5	NA	TRBV2	CASISDTVGNQPQHF
TRBJ2-7	once	TRBV29-1	CSVSGPGGEQYF
TRBJ2-6	few	TRBV29-1	CSVERPGANVLTF
TRBJ1-2	once	TRBV5-4	CASSLDNPYGYTF
TRBJ2-7	NA	TRBV7-2	CASSALAGVGRVHEQYF
TRBJ2-3	NA	TRBV6-1	CASSEVVESTDTQYF
TRBJ1-5	NA	TRBV5-6	CASSLDGGASNQPQHF
TRBJ2-7	few	TRBV5-1	CASSLEGTSGSIDEQYF
TRBJ2-7	NA	TRBV5-1	CASSREEILSYEQYF
TRBJ2-3	NA	TRBV7-7	CASSLTPSTDTQYF
TRBJ2-5	NA	TRBV7-2	CASSVSGNQETQYF
TRBJ2-7	NA	TRBV28	CASSPLAPRLRQYF
TRBJ1-4	NA	TRBV28	CASSYSGSTNEKLFF